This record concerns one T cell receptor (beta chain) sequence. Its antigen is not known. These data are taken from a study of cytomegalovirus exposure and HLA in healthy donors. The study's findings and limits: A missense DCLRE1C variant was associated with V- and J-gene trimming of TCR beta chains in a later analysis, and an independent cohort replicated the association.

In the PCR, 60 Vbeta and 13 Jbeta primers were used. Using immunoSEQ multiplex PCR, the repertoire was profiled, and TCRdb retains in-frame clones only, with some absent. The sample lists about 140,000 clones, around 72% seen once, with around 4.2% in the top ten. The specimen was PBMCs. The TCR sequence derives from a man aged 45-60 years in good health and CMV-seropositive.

CDR3 coding DNA: TGTGCCAGCAGCCCGGACGGGGGAAGGGAAGCTTTCTTT. It translates to CASSPDGGREAFF. The rearrangement links TRBV7-2 to TRBJ1-1, with D possibly matching TRBD1 (5 bases). CDR3 length: 13 amino acids. Trimming removed 5 bases from V and 8 bases from J, with 15 bases in between. CDR1 is SGHTA and CDR2 is FQGNSA in the germline V gene.